This TCR beta chain was obtained from a study of T cell responses to AZD1222 COVID-19 vaccine. With respect to this clone: The antigen remains unidentified.

Overall study results and limits: Donors in the cohort were predominantly white British and more often female, and clonal diversity was possibly underestimated.

From germline, CDR1 is MNHEY and CDR2 SVGAGI. The V and J ends lost 0 bases and 5 bases respectively, with 8 bases between them. This CDR3 comprises 13 residues. The data were produced by immunoSEQ multiplex PCR, yet TCRdb's version contains in-frame clones alone and is incomplete. In the table there are approximately 60,000 clones, approximately 89% of which are singletons. The chain employs TRBV6-5 and TRBJ2-7; D gene unclear. This TCR derives from an adult in good health. This sample comprised peripheral blood, obtained on day 0 of MenACWY control vaccination. The CDR3 loop reads CASSYSAKDEQYF. The CDR3 DNA reads TGTGCCAGCAGTTACTCTGCTAAGGACGAGCAGTACTTC.